This is a list of T cell receptor beta chains from one sample in a study of blood T cell repertoires in COVID-19. The protocol was immunoSEQ multiplex PCR, while the TCRdb copy is restricted to in-frame clones and leaves out a portion. Of roughly 150,000 clones in the sample, around 83% were seen once. Specimen: peripheral blood. The receptors stem from an older woman with COVID-19, enrolled during active disease. CDR3s include the opening cysteine and the closing phenylalanine or tryptophan. The order of the fields is D gene, V gene, J gene, clone size, CDR3 protein, CDR3 DNA. A D gene is named only where the DNA matches it firmly. Rows may omit the clone size; those that give it use once, few, many or a size class.

D gene: .; V gene: TRBV19; J gene: TRBJ2-7; clone size: .; CDR3 protein: CAAAWSVGYEQYF; CDR3 DNA: TGTGCCGCCGCGTGGAGCGTAGGTTACGAGCAGTACTTC
D gene: TRBD1; V gene: TRBV10-2; J gene: TRBJ1-2; clone size: .; CDR3 protein: CASSGTGEYGYTF; CDR3 DNA: TGCGCCAGCAGTGGGACAGGGGAGTATGGCTACACCTTC
D gene: TRBD2; V gene: TRBV19; J gene: TRBJ2-6; clone size: .; CDR3 protein: CASSKSGRTAGANVLTF; CDR3 DNA: TGTGCCAGTAGTAAGAGCGGGAGGACTGCTGGGGCCAACGTCCTGACTTTC
D gene: TRBD2; V gene: TRBV7-7; J gene: TRBJ2-5; clone size: few; CDR3 protein: CASSQRLAGGPQETQYF; CDR3 DNA: TGTGCTAGCAGCCAAAGACTAGCGGGAGGGCCCCAGGAGACCCAGTACTTC
D gene: .; V gene: TRBV7-9; J gene: TRBJ1-3; clone size: few; CDR3 protein: CASSNSGNTIYF; CDR3 DNA: TGTGCCAGCAGCAACAGTGGAAACACCATATATTTT
D gene: TRBD1; V gene: TRBV6-5; J gene: TRBJ1-1; clone size: .; CDR3 protein: CASSYDTGGTEAFF; CDR3 DNA: TGTGCCAGCAGTTACGATACAGGGGGCACTGAAGCTTTCTTT
D gene: .; V gene: TRBV29-1; J gene: TRBJ1-2; clone size: .; CDR3 protein: CSAQTEFYGYTF; CDR3 DNA: TGCAGCGCCCAGACAGAGTTCTATGGCTACACCTTC
D gene: .; V gene: TRBV29-1; J gene: TRBJ1-1; clone size: .; CDR3 protein: CSVGQGLMNTEAFF; CDR3 DNA: TGCAGCGTTGGGCAGGGACTCATGAACACTGAAGCTTTCTTT
D gene: .; V gene: TRBV29-1; J gene: TRBJ1-2; clone size: .; CDR3 protein: CSVEKGVDLNYGYTF; CDR3 DNA: TGCAGCGTTGAGAAGGGGGTAGATCTCAACTATGGCTACACCTTC
D gene: TRBD2; V gene: TRBV7-9; J gene: TRBJ2-3; clone size: .; CDR3 protein: CASSLLLAGDTDTQYF; CDR3 DNA: TGTGCCAGCAGCCTGCTACTAGCGGGGGACACAGATACGCAGTATTTT
D gene: .; V gene: TRBV7-9; J gene: TRBJ1-5; clone size: .; CDR3 protein: CASSLVGQGSYQPQHF; CDR3 DNA: TGTGCCAGCAGCTTAGTGGGGCAGGGGAGTTATCAGCCCCAGCATTTT
D gene: TRBD1; V gene: TRBV6-5; J gene: TRBJ1-5; clone size: .; CDR3 protein: CASILGQGDQPQHF; CDR3 DNA: TGTGCCAGCATTCTAGGACAGGGCGATCAGCCCCAGCATTTT
D gene: .; V gene: TRBV3-1/TRBV3-2; J gene: TRBJ2-2; clone size: .; CDR3 protein: CATGLLGELFF; CDR3 DNA: TGTGCCACAGGGTTATTAGGGGAGCTGTTTTTT
D gene: TRBD1; V gene: TRBV7-8; J gene: TRBJ2-7; clone size: .; CDR3 protein: CASRVDRATYEQYF; CDR3 DNA: TGTGCCAGCAGGGTGGACAGGGCGACGTACGAGCAGTACTTC
D gene: TRBD1; V gene: TRBV5-1; J gene: TRBJ1-6; clone size: .; CDR3 protein: CASSQGQGRNSPLHF; CDR3 DNA: TGCGCCAGCAGCCAAGGACAGGGTCGTAATTCACCCCTCCACTTT
D gene: .; V gene: TRBV5-6; J gene: TRBJ2-5; clone size: .; CDR3 protein: CASSLGRAETQYF; CDR3 DNA: TGTGCCAGCAGCTTGGGGCGGGCGGAGACCCAGTACTTC
D gene: .; V gene: TRBV7-8; J gene: TRBJ2-1; clone size: once; CDR3 protein: CASSYYGEGNEQFF; CDR3 DNA: TGTGCCAGCAGCTACTACGGTGAAGGCAATGAGCAGTTCTTC
D gene: .; V gene: TRBV19; J gene: TRBJ1-4; clone size: once; CDR3 protein: CASTQTGLNEKLFF; CDR3 DNA: TGTGCCAGTACCCAGACAGGCCTTAATGAAAAACTGTTTTTT
D gene: .; V gene: TRBV19; J gene: TRBJ1-2; clone size: .; CDR3 protein: CASSINRVAYGYTF; CDR3 DNA: TGTGCCAGTAGTATAAACAGGGTGGCCTATGGCTACACCTTC
D gene: .; V gene: TRBV10-2; J gene: TRBJ1-1; clone size: once; CDR3 protein: CASSDYRVTNTEAFF; CDR3 DNA: TGCGCCAGCAGTGACTACAGGGTCACGAACACTGAAGCTTTCTTT
D gene: TRBD2; V gene: TRBV6-1; J gene: TRBJ2-1; clone size: .; CDR3 protein: CASSVGGSIASPYNEQFF; CDR3 DNA: TGTGCCAGCAGTGTGGGGGGGTCCATCGCTTCTCCCTACAATGAGCAGTTCTTC
D gene: TRBD1; V gene: TRBV12-3/TRBV12-4; J gene: TRBJ1-4; clone size: .; CDR3 protein: CASSLQGELFF; CDR3 DNA: TGTGCCAGCAGCTTACAGGGGGAACTGTTTTTT
D gene: .; V gene: TRBV6-5; J gene: TRBJ1-4; clone size: .; CDR3 protein: CATQWGRVNEKLFF; CDR3 DNA: TGTGCCACCCAGTGGGGGAGGGTGAATGAAAAACTGTTTTTT
D gene: .; V gene: TRBV11-2; J gene: TRBJ1-4; clone size: once; CDR3 protein: CASRGSGEKLFF; CDR3 DNA: TGTGCCAGCAGGGGAAGCGGGGAAAAACTGTTTTTT
D gene: .; V gene: TRBV7-2; J gene: TRBJ1-2; clone size: once; CDR3 protein: CASSPGGRGSSYGYTF; CDR3 DNA: TGTGCCAGCAGCCCCGGTGGGAGGGGGAGTTCCTATGGCTACACCTTC
D gene: TRBD1; V gene: TRBV29-1; J gene: TRBJ2-2; clone size: .; CDR3 protein: CSVAILGGTNTGELFF; CDR3 DNA: TGCAGCGTTGCTATTTTAGGGGGCACGAACACCGGGGAGCTGTTTTTT
D gene: TRBD1; V gene: TRBV3-1/TRBV3-2; J gene: TRBJ1-2; clone size: .; CDR3 protein: CASSPSRQGGYYGYTF; CDR3 DNA: TGTGCCAGCAGCCCATCGAGACAGGGGGGTTACTATGGCTACACCTTC
D gene: .; V gene: TRBV5-1; J gene: TRBJ1-2; clone size: few; CDR3 protein: CASSLYNYGYTF; CDR3 DNA: TGCGCCAGCAGCTTGTATAACTATGGCTACACCTTC
D gene: TRBD1; V gene: TRBV15; J gene: TRBJ1-6; clone size: few; CDR3 protein: CATSGLTGGNNSPLHF; CDR3 DNA: TGTGCCACCAGCGGATTAACAGGGGGGAATAATTCACCCCTCCACTTT
D gene: .; V gene: TRBV5-5; J gene: TRBJ1-2; clone size: .; CDR3 protein: CASSLVEGDYGYTF; CDR3 DNA: TGTGCCAGCAGCTTGGTGGAAGGGGACTATGGCTACACCTTC
D gene: .; V gene: TRBV19; J gene: TRBJ2-1; clone size: few; CDR3 protein: CASSIDPRSYNEQFF; CDR3 DNA: TGTGCCAGTAGTATAGATCCCCGGAGCTACAATGAGCAGTTCTTC
D gene: TRBD2; V gene: TRBV14; J gene: TRBJ2-1; clone size: .; CDR3 protein: CASSQVSLAGYYNEQFF; CDR3 DNA: TGTGCCAGCAGCCAAGTATCACTAGCGGGTTACTACAATGAGCAGTTCTTC
D gene: .; V gene: TRBV24-1; J gene: TRBJ2-3; clone size: .; CDR3 protein: CATSARGETDTQYF; CDR3 DNA: TGTGCCACCAGTGCCAGGGGAGAAACAGATACGCAGTATTTT
D gene: TRBD1; V gene: TRBV14; J gene: TRBJ1-2; clone size: .; CDR3 protein: CASSLLGQGYGYTF; CDR3 DNA: TGTGCCAGCAGCCTCCTGGGACAGGGGTACGGCTACACCTTC
D gene: .; V gene: TRBV30; J gene: TRBJ1-3; clone size: once; CDR3 protein: CAWSVLRGLGNTIYF; CDR3 DNA: TGTGCCTGGAGTGTACTGAGGGGACTTGGAAACACCATATATTTT
D gene: .; V gene: TRBV25-1; J gene: TRBJ1-2; clone size: .; CDR3 protein: CASSELVDAVGYTF; CDR3 DNA: TGTGCCAGCAGTGAATTGGTTGATGCGGTTGGCTACACCTTC
D gene: .; V gene: TRBV5-1; J gene: TRBJ2-1; clone size: medium-sized; CDR3 protein: CASSLAVEYGHGEQFF; CDR3 DNA: TGCGCCAGCAGCTTGGCCGTGGAGTATGGCCATGGAGAGCAGTTCTTC
D gene: TRBD2; V gene: TRBV5-1; J gene: TRBJ2-3; clone size: .; CDR3 protein: CASSHLGSGASPNPDTQYF; CDR3 DNA: TGCGCCAGCAGCCACCTGGGGAGCGGGGCCTCCCCCAACCCAGATACGCAGTATTTT
D gene: .; V gene: TRBV11-1; J gene: TRBJ2-1; clone size: .; CDR3 protein: CASSPPGTTYNEQFF; CDR3 DNA: TGTGCCAGCAGCCCCCCAGGTACGACCTACAATGAGCAGTTCTTC
D gene: .; V gene: TRBV19; J gene: TRBJ1-3; clone size: .; CDR3 protein: CASSEAPFSSISGNTIYF; CDR3 DNA: TGTGCCAGTAGCGAGGCCCCATTCTCTTCCATCTCTGGAAACACCATATATTTT
D gene: TRBD1; V gene: TRBV15; J gene: TRBJ2-5; clone size: .; CDR3 protein: CATSRDWTGGGKTQYF; CDR3 DNA: TGTGCCACCAGCAGAGATTGGACAGGGGGCGGAAAGACCCAGTACTTC
D gene: .; V gene: TRBV6-2/TRBV6-3; J gene: TRBJ1-1; clone size: once; CDR3 protein: CASSYRVLNTEAFF; CDR3 DNA: TGTGCCAGCAGTTACCGGGTACTCAACACTGAAGCTTTCTTT
D gene: TRBD2; V gene: TRBV5-1; J gene: TRBJ2-1; clone size: .; CDR3 protein: CASSLTAGLPYEQFF; CDR3 DNA: TGCGCCAGCAGCTTGACGGCGGGACTACCATACGAGCAGTTCTTC